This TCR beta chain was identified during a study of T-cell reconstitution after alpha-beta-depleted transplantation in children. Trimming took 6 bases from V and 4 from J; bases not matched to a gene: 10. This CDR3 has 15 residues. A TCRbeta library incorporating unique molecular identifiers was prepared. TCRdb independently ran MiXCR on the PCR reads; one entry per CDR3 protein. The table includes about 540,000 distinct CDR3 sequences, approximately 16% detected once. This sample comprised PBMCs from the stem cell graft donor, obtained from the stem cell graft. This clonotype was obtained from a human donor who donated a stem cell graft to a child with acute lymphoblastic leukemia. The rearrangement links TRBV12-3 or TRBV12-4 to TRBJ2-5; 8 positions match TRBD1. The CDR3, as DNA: TGTGCCAGCAGCACTAGGGACAGGTCCGGAGAGACCCAGTACTTC. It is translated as CASSTRDRSGETQYF.